This T cell receptor beta chain was identified in a study of patients and donors after allogeneic stem cell transplantation. Germline lookup yields CDR1 SEHNR and CDR2 FQNEAQ (reference sequence). The CDR3 spans 16 residues. With V trimmed by 7 bases and J by 1 base, 6 bases remained unmatched. TCRdb redid the calling of the RT-PCR reads with MiXCR, one entry per CDR3 protein. The profile shows 30,000 or so distinct CDR3 sequences, 6.8% of them singletons. Ten or more counts support this clonotype. The J gene is TRBJ2-1, the V gene TRBV7-9; 11 bases are a match to TRBD2. The sequenced sample was blood, either unsorted or a sorted T cell fraction (not recorded which). The receptor's source is a human donor who was either an allogeneic HSCT recipient or a stem cell or donor lymphocyte infusion donor (not recorded which). It is not recorded whose cells these are; they may come from a transplant donor. The CDR3: CASNLGTSGSYNEQFF. The CDR3 DNA is TGTGCCAGCAACCTTGGGACTAGCGGATCCTACAATGAGCAGTTCTTC. The whole variable domain, remainder taken from reference TRBV7-9 and TRBJ2-1, is DTGVSQNPRHKITKRGQNVTFRCDPISEHNRLYWYRQTLGQGPEFLTYFQNEAQLEKSRLLSDRFSAERPKGSFSTLEIQRTEQGDSAMYLCASNLGTSGSYNEQFFGPGTRLTVL.